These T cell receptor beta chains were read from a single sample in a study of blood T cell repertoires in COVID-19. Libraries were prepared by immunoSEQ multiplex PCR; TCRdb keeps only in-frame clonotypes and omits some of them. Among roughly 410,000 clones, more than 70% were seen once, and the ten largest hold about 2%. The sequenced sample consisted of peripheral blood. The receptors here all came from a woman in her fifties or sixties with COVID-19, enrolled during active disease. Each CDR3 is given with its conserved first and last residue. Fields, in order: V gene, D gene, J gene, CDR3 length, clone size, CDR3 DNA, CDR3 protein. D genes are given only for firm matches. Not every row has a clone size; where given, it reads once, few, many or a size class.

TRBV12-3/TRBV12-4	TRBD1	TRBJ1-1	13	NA	TGTGCCAGCAGTCCGGACAGGGGTTATTCAGCTTTCTTT	CASSPDRGYSAFF
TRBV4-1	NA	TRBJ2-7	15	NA	TGCGCCAGCAGCCAAGGTCTGGCAGGGGCCTACGAGCAGTACTTC	CASSQGLAGAYEQYF
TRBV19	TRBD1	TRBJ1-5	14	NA	TGTGCCAGTACCAAGACAGGGGGCAATCAGCCCCAGCATTTT	CASTKTGGNQPQHF
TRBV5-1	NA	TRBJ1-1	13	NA	TGCGCCAGCAGCTTTCGAGAGAACACTGAAGCTTTCTTT	CASSFRENTEAFF
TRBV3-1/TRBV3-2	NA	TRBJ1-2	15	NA	TGTGCCAGCAGCCAAGATGGGCGGGCGGGCTATGGCTACACCTTC	CASSQDGRAGYGYTF
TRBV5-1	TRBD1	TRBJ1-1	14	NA	TGCGCCAGCAGGCGACAGGGAATTGACTCTGAAGCTTTCTTT	CASRRQGIDSEAFF
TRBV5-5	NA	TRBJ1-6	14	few	TGTGCCAGCAGCGGCGGGGCTAGGGATTCACCCCTCCACTTT	CASSGGARDSPLHF
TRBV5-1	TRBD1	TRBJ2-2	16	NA	TGCGCCAGCAGCTGGGAGCCGGGACAGCCTACCGGGGAGCTGTTTTTT	CASSWEPGQPTGELFF
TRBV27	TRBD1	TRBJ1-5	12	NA	TGTGCCAGCAGCAGGGGGCTGGGGCCCCAGCATTTT	CASSRGLGPQHF
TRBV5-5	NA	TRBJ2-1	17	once	TGTGCCAGCAGCTTTGGTTCAACGGGGGGCCAGGCGGATGAGCAGTTCTTC	CASSFGSTGGQADEQFF
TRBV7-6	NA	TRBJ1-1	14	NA	TGTGCCAGCAGCTTACTAGGGGCAGGCACTGAAGCTTTCTTT	CASSLLGAGTEAFF
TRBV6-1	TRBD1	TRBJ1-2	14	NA	TGTGCCAGCAGTGACAGGGGGTATAGTAATGGCTACACCTTC	CASSDRGYSNGYTF
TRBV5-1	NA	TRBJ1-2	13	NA	TGCGCCAGCAGCCCCACAGGGAATTATGGCTACACCTTC	CASSPTGNYGYTF
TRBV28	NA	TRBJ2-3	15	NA	TGTGCCAGCAGTTCTCCGGGACTTGGGACAGATACGCAGTATTTT	CASSSPGLGTDTQYF
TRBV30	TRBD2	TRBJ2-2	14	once	TGTGCCTGGAGTCGCGGGGGAGTAGGCGGGGAGCTGTTTTTT	CAWSRGGVGGELFF
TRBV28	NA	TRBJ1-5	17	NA	TGTGCCAGCAGTTTTCCTGCCCATGGCAGGGGCAATCAGCCCCAGCATTTT	CASSFPAHGRGNQPQHF
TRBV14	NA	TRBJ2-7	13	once	TGTGCCAGCAGCCAAGGAGGGTTGGGGGAGCAGTACTTC	CASSQGGLGEQYF
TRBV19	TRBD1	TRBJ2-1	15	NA	TGTGCCAGTAAAGGGGGACAGGGGCCTATAGGTGAGCAGTTCTTC	CASKGGQGPIGEQFF
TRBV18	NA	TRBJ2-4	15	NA	TGTGCCAGCTCACTCAATCAGAATCAGGGGTACATTCAGTACTTC	CASSLNQNQGYIQYF
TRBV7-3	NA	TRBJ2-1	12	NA	TGTGCCAGCAGTCTCGACGGGAATGAGCAGTTCTTC	CASSLDGNEQFF
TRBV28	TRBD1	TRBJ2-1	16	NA	TGTGCCAGCAGTTTATCCGGGCAGGGGGCTTACAATGAGCAGTTCTTC	CASSLSGQGAYNEQFF